This entry lists 16 T cell receptor beta chains sequenced from one sample in a study of glioma-infiltrating T cells after dendritic cell vaccination (TCRdb year 2016). Libraries were constructed by the immunoSEQ multiplex PCR assay. Here the immuneACCESS table is served through TCRdb, limited to in-frame sequences with V and J called. Missing clones are a known gap in these copies; in checked studies unresolved V genes cover under half, and the rest lacks a known reason. This sample has fewer than 85,000 clones in its table, and 87% of those were observed once. The top ten clonotypes cover 2% to 2.5% of the sample. In the paper's terms, the time point label means: after dendritic cell vaccination, including at tumor progression/relapse. The sequencing here drew on blood, taken after dendritic cell vaccination. The receptors were gathered from a human donor with glioblastoma.

The rearrangement links TRBV29-1 to TRBJ1-3, with 8 bases aligning to TRBD1. J lost 7 bases, V lost 0 bases, and 8 bases had no gene match. CDR3 length: 15 amino acids. The germline V gene encodes CDR1 SQVTM and CDR2 ANQGSEA. CDR3 sequence: CSVEDPGQGGNTIYF. Written as DNA, the CDR3 is TGCAGCGTTGAAGATCCCGGACAGGGTGGTAACACCATATATTTT.

This clone appeared once. This CDR3 reads CASRRQGDQPQHF. In nucleotides, the CDR3 is TGTGCCAGCAGGAGACAGGGGGATCAGCCCCAGCATTTT. The gene calls are TRBV6-1 and TRBJ1-5; 9 bases agree with TRBD1. Germline V gene data show CDR1 as MNHNS and CDR2 as SASEGT. The CDR3 has 13 amino acids. Losses at the gene ends were 6 bases for V and 5 bases for J; bases not matched to a gene: 2.

The chain recombines TRBV30 with TRBJ2-7, with 13 nucleotides matching TRBD2. Trimming cost V 4 bases and J 4 bases; bases outside gene matches: 7. The germline V gene has CDR1 GTSNPN and CDR2 SVGIG (reference sequence). This CDR3 is 15 amino acids long. The CDR3 spells CAWTLGLAGVYEQYF. Here the CDR3 DNA reads TGTGCCTGGACCCTCGGACTAGCGGGAGTTTACGAGCAGTACTTC.

This chain joins TRBV4-1 and TRBJ1-1; possibly TRBD1 for D (5 bases). This CDR3 contains 15 residues. Germline CDR1 MGHRA, CDR2 YSYEKL. Trimming removed 0 bases from V and 5 bases from J, with 13 bases in between. CDR3 sequence (DNA): TGCGCCAGCAGCCAAGATAAGGGGTTGAGAACTGAAGCTTTCTTT. This gives the protein CASSQDKGLRTEAFF.

The chain joins TRBV2 to TRBJ2-7; maybe TRBD2 (7 bases). There are 13 residues in the CDR3. The V gene's germline CDR1 is SNHLY and CDR2 FYNNEI. CDR3 amino acids: CASEGGPLVAQYF. As DNA, the CDR3 is TGTGCTTCGGAGGGGGGGCCCCTTGTGGCGCAGTACTTC.

This chain links TRBV5-1 with TRBJ2-3, with TRBD2 as a possible D gene (5 bases). CDR1 SGHRS and CDR2 YFSETQ come from the germline V gene. V was trimmed by 3 bases and J by 6 bases, leaving 14 bases between them. The CDR3 extends over 14 amino acids. The CDR3 is CASSSPAAGDTQYF. The CDR3 DNA sequence: TGCGCCAGCAGCTCCCCAGCGGCGGGTGATACGCAGTATTTT.

This sequence joins TRBV11-2 and TRBJ2-1; D perhaps matches TRBD2 (6 bases). Germline V lookup: CDR1 SGHAT, CDR2 FQNNGV. The CDR3 has 18 residues. With 0 bases removed from V and 8 bases from J, the gap between germline ends came to 23 bases. The CDR3 DNA is TGTGCCAGCAGCTTAGAACGATTTGTCCAGCGGGTTAGGGATGAGCAGTTCTTC. Translated, it gives CASSLERFVQRVRDEQFF. Together with reference TRBV11-2 and TRBJ2-1, the CDR3 gives the full variable domain: EAGVAQSPRYKIIEKRQSVAFWCNPISGHATLYWYQQILGQGPKLLIQFQNNGVVDDSQLPKDRFSAERLKGVDSTLKIQPAKLEDSAVYLCASSLERFVQRVRDEQFFGPGTRLTVL.

The V and J genes are TRBV20-1 and TRBJ1-2, with D possibly matching TRBD1 (5 bases). The V gene's germline CDR1 is DFQATT and CDR2 SNEGSKA (reference sequence). CDR3 size: 10 residues. Deletions cut 7 bases from V and 7 bases from J, with 10 bases between. The CDR3 loop is CSVGDSGYTF. DNA for the CDR3: TGCAGTGTGGGGGACTCTGGCTACACCTTC.

This clone was detected a few times. The chain links TRBV6-5 to TRBJ2-5; TRBD2 matches 12 bases. The CDR3 runs to 15 residues. Germline CDR1 is MNHEY and CDR2 is SVGAGI. The ends lost 6 bases at V and 3 bases at J; junction bases unmatched: 5. CDR3: CASRVRTSGEETQYF. CDR3 bases: TGTGCCAGCAGAGTCCGGACTAGCGGGGAAGAGACCCAGTACTTC.

The chain has TRBV5-1 and TRBJ2-1; 8 bases agree with TRBD1. With V trimmed by 3 bases and J by 6 bases, 8 bases remained unmatched. Germline loops: CDR1 SGHRS, CDR2 YFSETQ. CDR3 length equals 15 residues. The CDR3 sequence is CASSWGSDRVNEQFF. The CDR3 DNA reads TGCGCCAGCAGCTGGGGATCGGACAGGGTCAATGAGCAGTTCTTC.

A single count supports this clone. V usage is TRBV19 and J usage is TRBJ1-2, with TRBD1 matching 11 bases. This CDR3 contains 17 residues. The V gene's germline CDR1 is LNHDA and CDR2 SQIVND (reference sequence). The ends lost 0 bases at V and 6 bases at J; junction bases unmatched: 9. The CDR3: CASSIEGGQGALDGYTF. CDR3 in DNA: TGTGCCAGTAGTATAGAGGGAGGACAGGGGGCTTTGGATGGCTACACCTTC.

The J gene is TRBJ2-1, the V gene TRBV4-2; the match to TRBD2 covers 9 bases. The ends lost 1 base at V and 5 bases at J; junction bases unmatched: 9. Looked up from germline, CDR1 is LGHNA and CDR2 is YNFKEQ. This CDR3 comprises 17 residues. The CDR3 spells CASSQALAGGPDNEQFF. The CDR3 DNA follows: TGTGCCAGCAGCCAAGCCTTGGCGGGAGGGCCAGACAATGAGCAGTTCTTC.

V usage is TRBV2 and J usage is TRBJ1-2; perhaps TRBD1 as D (5 bases). Germline V gene data show CDR1 as SNHLY and CDR2 as FYNNEI. V lost 6 bases and J 4 bases, leaving 15 bases between the germline ends. The CDR3 consists of 14 residues. CDR3 protein: CASRRGGEGYGYTF. The CDR3 nucleotides are TGTGCCAGCAGGCGCGGGGGGGAAGGCTATGGCTACACCTTC.

The chain is built from TRBV6-1 and TRBJ1-2; D remains ambiguous. V was pared by 7 bases and J by 4 bases, with 16 bases between. Germline V gene data show CDR1 as MNHNS and CDR2 as SASEGT. The CDR3 is 14 amino acids. CDR3 residues: CASTIDVSFYGYTF. The CDR3 DNA reads as TGTGCCAGCACTATCGATGTGAGCTTCTATGGCTACACCTTC.

The chain links TRBV5-6 to TRBJ2-7; 11 bases are a match to TRBD1. Germline CDR1 and CDR2: SGHDT and YYEEEE. This CDR3 has 15 amino acids. The V segment lost 4 bases and the J segment 3 bases; nucleotides outside the gene matches: 6. DNA of the CDR3: TGTGCCAGCAGCCCCGGACAGGGGGCGGACTACGAGCAGTACTTC. Its translation is CASSPGQGADYEQYF.

The V and J genes are TRBV7-9 and TRBJ2-1; 7 bases align to TRBD2. The CDR3 loop spans 16 amino acids. V lost 5 bases to trimming and J lost 0 bases; unmatched junction nucleotides: 7. Per germline, CDR1 SEHNR and CDR2 FQNEAQ (reference sequence). The CDR3 region is CASSLRGGSSYNEQFF. The CDR3 coding sequence is TGTGCCAGCAGCCTCCGGGGAGGGAGCTCCTACAATGAGCAGTTCTTC.